This T cell receptor beta chain was observed in a study of T cell responses to AZD1222 COVID-19 vaccine. Note on this clone: Its antigen is undetermined.

This CDR3 region has 14 residues. Germline values: CDR1 SEHNR, CDR2 FQNEAQ (reference sequence). Trimming removed 1 base at V and 4 bases at J, with 10 bases between. TCRdb's table, derived via immunoSEQ multiplex PCR, lists solely in-frame clones and lacks some. The table has some 140,000 clones, 90% seen once. Overall study findings and caveats: Dominant at 160-218 and 743-854, vaccine-associated CD4 TCRs also spanned spike. Repertoire sampling was restricted to post-peak T cell response timepoints.

This chain links TRBV7-9 with TRBJ1-2; D remains unclear. The material was peripheral blood, obtained on day 0 of AZD1222 vaccination. The receptor was isolated from an adult in good health. This chain's CDR3 is CASSLDLTVYGYTF. CDR3 DNA sequence: TGTGCCAGCAGCTTAGACTTGACGGTCTATGGCTACACCTTC.